The 9 T cell receptor beta chains below were found in one sample sequenced in a study of T cell responses to AZD1222 COVID-19 vaccine. Sequencing used immunoSEQ multiplex PCR; TCRdb keeps in-frame clones, though not all of them. The repertoire holds 95,000 to 110,000 clones, with around 90% as singletons. The sequencing here drew on peripheral blood, taken on day 0 of AZD1222 vaccination. These receptors all stem from an adult in good health.

This clone appeared once. The J gene is TRBJ2-5, the V gene TRBV28; 13 bases map to TRBD2. V lost 5 bases and J lost 5; bases outside the gene matches: 11. CDR1 and CDR2 from the germline V gene are MDHEN and SYDVKM. This CDR3 is 17 amino acids long. DNA for the CDR3: TGTGCCAGCAGTCGAACTAGCGGGGGGGCCCGGGAGGAGACCCAGTACTTC. This gives the protein CASSRTSGGAREETQYF.

The V and J genes are TRBV10-3 and TRBJ2-2, with a weak D call TRBD1 (5 bases). The CDR3 sequence is 17 residues long. V was pared by 6 bases and J by 3 bases, with 20 bases between. Germline CDR1 and CDR2: ENHRY and SYGVKD. The CDR3 DNA sequence: TGTGCCATCAGACTACAGACAGCCCGTCGGGACACCGGGGAGCTGTTTTTT. It yields the protein CAIRLQTARRDTGELFF.

The chain employs TRBV19 and TRBJ2-1; TRBD1 agrees at 9 bases. In germline, CDR1 is LNHDA, CDR2 SQIVND (reference sequence). The CDR3 contains 15 residues. Trimming removed 4 bases from V and 8 bases from J; junction bases left unmatched: 9. CDR3 DNA sequence: TGTGCCAGTAGTACCGGACAGGGGCGAAGGCATGAGCAGTTCTTC. It yields the protein CASSTGQGRRHEQFF. The full variable domain, its missing parts supplied by reference TRBV19 and TRBJ2-1, is DGGITQSPKYLFRKEGQNVTLSCEQNLNHDAMYWYRQDPGQGLRLIYYSQIVNDFQKGDIAEGYSVSREKKESFPLTVTSAQKNPTAFYLCASSTGQGRRHEQFFGPGTRLTVL.

This rearrangement joins TRBV12-3 or TRBV12-4 to TRBJ1-5; the D is unclear. Trimming pared 1 base from V and 7 bases from J, leaving 5 bases between. The CDR3 runs 12 residues. CDR3 DNA sequence: TGTGCCAGCAGTTTAGGGTTGCAGCCCCAGCATTTT. Its translation is CASSLGLQPQHF.

This chain links TRBV30 with TRBJ2-3; 11 bases are shared with TRBD2. Germline values: CDR1 GTSNPN, CDR2 SVGIG (reference sequence). CDR3 length: 15 residues. V lost 2 bases and J lost 5; bases outside the gene matches: 6. The CDR3 loop reads CAWSPLAGAVDTQYF. The CDR3 coding sequence is TGTGCCTGGAGTCCACTAGCGGGGGCTGTAGATACGCAGTATTTT.

CDR3 sequence: CASSFTQAGNTIYF. CDR3 in DNA: TGTGCCAGCAGCTTTACTCAAGCTGGAAACACCATATATTTT. V and J are TRBV7-8 and TRBJ1-3; no clear D. The CDR3 loop spans 14 amino acids. Germline V lookup: CDR1 SGHVS, CDR2 FQNEAQ. V gave up 3 bases and J gave up 2 bases, with 8 bases separating them.

This chain uses TRBV6-2 or TRBV6-3 with TRBJ1-1; the D gene is possibly TRBD1 (5 bases). The V end lost 5 bases, the J end lost 1 base, and 20 bases lay between the germline ends. The CDR3 is 17 amino acids. Germline V gene data show CDR1 as MNHEY and CDR2 as SVGEGT. The CDR3 DNA sequence: TGTGCCAGCAGTCCGGGGACTTTCCGCTTTTCGAACACTGAAGCTTTCTTT. Amino acid sequence: CASSPGTFRFSNTEAFF.

To note about this clone: One end of the junction is discordant with germline, which a read error may explain. The rearrangement joins TRBV3-1 (or the pseudogene TRBV3-2) to TRBJ1-1; D might be TRBD1 (5 bases). The CDR3 is made up of 17 amino acids. Per the germline V gene, CDR1 is LGHDT and CDR2 is YNNKEL (reference sequence). The chain's CDR3 is CASSKDCWAGTNTEAFF. As DNA, the CDR3 is TGTGCCAGCAGCAAAGATTGCTGGGCAGGGACGAACACTGAAGCTTTCTTT.

The chain joins TRBV3-1 (or the pseudogene TRBV3-2) to TRBJ2-7, with 13 positions matching TRBD2. This CDR3 spans 17 amino acids. CDR1 and CDR2 (germline): LGHDT, YNNKEL (reference sequence). Germline trimming cut 0 bases from V and 0 bases from J; bases unmatched to any gene: 2. The DNA for the CDR3 is TGTGCCAGCAGCCAAGAACTAGCGGGGGGGAGCTCCTACGAGCAGTACTTC. Translated, it gives CASSQELAGGSSYEQYF.